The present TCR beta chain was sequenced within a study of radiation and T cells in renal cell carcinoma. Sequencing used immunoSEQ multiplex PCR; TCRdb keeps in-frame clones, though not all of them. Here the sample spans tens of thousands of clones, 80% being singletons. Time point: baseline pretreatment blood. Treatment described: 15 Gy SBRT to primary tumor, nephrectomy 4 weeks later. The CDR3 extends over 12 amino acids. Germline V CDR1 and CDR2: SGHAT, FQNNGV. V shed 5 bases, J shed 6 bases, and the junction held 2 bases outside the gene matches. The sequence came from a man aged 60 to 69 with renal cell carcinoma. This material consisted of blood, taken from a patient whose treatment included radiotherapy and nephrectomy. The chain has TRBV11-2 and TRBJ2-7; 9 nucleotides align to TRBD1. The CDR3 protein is CASSRTGAEQYF. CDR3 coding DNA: TGTGCCAGCAGCAGGACAGGGGCCGAGCAGTACTTC.